Detailed here is one T cell receptor beta chain. V lost 6 bases and J 3 bases, leaving 15 bases between the germline ends. CDR3 size: 14 residues. From germline, CDR1 is MNHEY and CDR2 SVGEGT. This entry belongs to a study of identical twins. TCRdb re-called the 5' RACE reads with MiXCR, one entry per CDR3 protein. The data show some 1,700,000 distinct CDR3 sequences, 32% seen once. Input material: cord blood. This chain links TRBV6-2 or TRBV6-3 with TRBJ2-7; the D call may be TRBD1 or TRBD2 (6 bases each). This receptor was identified in a newborn girl in good health. CDR3 DNA sequence: TGTGCCAGCAGAAAGACAGGAGGGATCTACGAGCAGTACTTC. It is translated as CASRKTGGIYEQYF.